Below, 3 T cell receptor beta chains from the same sample are listed, as sequenced in a study of patients and donors after allogeneic stem cell transplantation. TCRdb recomputed calls from the RT-PCR reads with MiXCR, one row per CDR3 protein. The table shows fewer than 180,000 distinct CDR3 sequences, with roughly two fifths occurring only once. Sequenced: blood, either unsorted or a sorted T cell fraction (not recorded which). The source of these receptors is a human donor who was either an allogeneic HSCT recipient or a stem cell or donor lymphocyte infusion donor (not recorded which). It is not recorded whose cells these are; they may come from a transplant donor.

Here the CDR3 reads CASSSRQGVNTEAFF. The CDR3, as DNA: TGTGCCAGCAGTTCCCGCCAGGGTGTGAACACTGAAGCTTTCTTT. This chain joins TRBV6-2 or TRBV6-3 and TRBJ1-1; a possible D gene is TRBD1 (5 bases). The germline V gene encodes CDR1 MNHEY and CDR2 SVGEGT. The CDR3 sequence is 15 residues long. V lost 4 bases to trimming and J lost 0 bases, with 12 bases between them.

The chain employs TRBV7-8 and TRBJ2-1, with TRBD2 identical over 10 bases. The V gene end was trimmed by 6 bases and the J gene end by 12 bases; junction bases not matched to a gene: 14. The CDR3 spans 15 residues. The V gene's germline CDR1 is SGHVS and CDR2 FQNEAQ. CDR3 region: CASRLSRTSGSRQFF. The DNA for the CDR3 is TGTGCCAGCAGACTGTCTCGGACTAGCGGTTCGAGGCAGTTCTTC. The full variable domain, completed using reference TRBV7-8 and TRBJ2-1, is GAGVSQSPRYKVAKRGQDVALRCDPISGHVSLFWYQQALGQGPEFLTYFQNEAQLDKSGLPSDRFFAERPEGSVSTLKIQRTQQEDSAVYLCASRLSRTSGSRQFFGPGTRLTVL.

This clonotype was recorded a few times. The genes are TRBV6-5 and TRBJ1-6; 7 bases agree with TRBD1. The CDR3 is 13 amino acids. Germline loops: CDR1 MNHEY, CDR2 SVGAGI. Unmatched junction bases numbered 2, after V lost 6 bases and J lost 6 bases. In DNA form, the CDR3 reads TGTGCCAGCAGGACAGGGACTAATTCACCCCTCCACTTT. It yields the protein CASRTGTNSPLHF.